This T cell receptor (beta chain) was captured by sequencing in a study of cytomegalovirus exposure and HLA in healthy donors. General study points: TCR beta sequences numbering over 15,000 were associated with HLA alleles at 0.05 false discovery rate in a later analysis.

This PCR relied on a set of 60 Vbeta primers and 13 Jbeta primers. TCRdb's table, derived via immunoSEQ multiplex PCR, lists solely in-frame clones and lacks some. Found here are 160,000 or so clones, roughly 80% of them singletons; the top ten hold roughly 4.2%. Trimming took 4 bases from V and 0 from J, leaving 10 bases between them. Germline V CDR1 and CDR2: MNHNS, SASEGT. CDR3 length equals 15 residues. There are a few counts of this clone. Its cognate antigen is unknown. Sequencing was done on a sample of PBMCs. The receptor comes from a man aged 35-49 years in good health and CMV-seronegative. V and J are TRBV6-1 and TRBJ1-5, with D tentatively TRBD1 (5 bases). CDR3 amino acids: CASSGHRNSNQPQHF. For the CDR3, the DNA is TGTGCCAGCAGTGGGCACAGGAATAGCAATCAGCCCCAGCATTTT.